This TCR beta chain derives from a study of tumor-infiltrating lymphocytes in primary liver carcinoma. Turning to the study itself: Each participant had primary liver carcinoma, and surgical resection was the treatment. With diameters of about 4 to 11 cm, tumors were stage T1-T3 N0M0.

The CDR3 totals 18 residues. Germline lookup yields CDR1 SGHAT and CDR2 FQNNGV. Study findings and constraints: Tumor-blood pairs (like tumor-adjacent pairs) overlapped less than tumor region pairs did.

Points on this clonotype: Its antigen is as yet unknown. The junction departs from germline at one end; a sequencing error may be responsible.

Using a constant-region primer together with ProtoScript II reverse transcriptase, TCR beta cDNA was made from 500 ng of total RNA. For TCR beta, libraries were produced by three nested multiplex PCR rounds using slightly modified ARM-PCR. The study ran its first two PCR rounds for roughly 10 cycles each, using TRBV1-TRBV30 forward primers and a C-beta reverse primer. MiXCR, run by TCRdb on the multiplex PCR reads, gives a single entry per CDR3 protein. Here the sample spans around 330,000 distinct CDR3 sequences, approximately 60% being singletons. The study extracted blood RNA from unsorted whole blood and also extracted germline DNA. Collection of roughly 4 milliliters of peripheral blood took place before surgery.

The chain is built from TRBV11-2 and TRBJ2-6; 12 bases are a match to TRBD1. The sample comprised peripheral blood. The clonotype was recovered from a man aged 35 to 55 with primary liver carcinoma and hepatitis B virus infection. The CDR3 region is CVSGLGTGGSPGANVLTF. CDR3 DNA: TGTGTCAGCGGCTTAGGGACAGGGGGCTCCCCTGGGGCCAACGTCCTGACTTTC.